The 2 T cell receptor beta chains in this list originate from one sample, sequenced in a study of blood T cell repertoires in COVID-19 (dated by TCRdb to the early 2020s). Library prep was done by the immunoSEQ multiplex PCR assay. As stored in TCRdb, this immuneACCESS dataset retains in-frame rearrangements with V and J assigned. A fraction of the clones does not appear; measured against another copy, unresolved V genes explain less than half of the discrepancy, and the remainder lacks a known reason. The sample has fewer than 100,000 clones on record, over 75% of them singletons. The ten largest clones take up around 0.8% of the sample. Sequenced material: peripheral blood. These receptors all stem from a woman of 80 years or more with acute or convalescent COVID-19.

The chain couples TRBV5-5 to TRBJ1-2; the D is unclear. The germline V gene encodes CDR1 SGHKS and CDR2 YYEKEE (reference sequence). V was pared by 3 bases and J by 3 bases, with 9 bases between. CDR3 length equals 13 residues. CDR3: CASSSGVDYGYTF. In nucleotides, the CDR3 is TGTGCCAGCAGCTCCGGGGTGGACTATGGCTACACCTTC.

CDR3 loop: CASAGPYEQYF. For the CDR3, the DNA is TGCGCCAGCGCCGGTCCCTACGAGCAGTACTTC. The chain carries TRBV10-2 and TRBJ2-7; D gene ambiguous. CDR1 is WSHSY, CDR2 SAAADI, per germline. With 8 bases removed from V and 2 bases from J, the gap between germline ends came to 7 bases. There are 11 residues in the CDR3.